The 12 T cell receptor beta chains given below trace back to one sample, sequenced in a study of identical twins. TCRdb analysed the 5' RACE reads with MiXCR anew, one entry per CDR3 protein. The sample holds 450,000 or so distinct CDR3 sequences; 13% to 15% are singletons and the top ten take roughly 0.56%. This sample was also put to use in a study of yellow fever vaccine responses in identical twins.

Specimen: CD4+ T cells sorted from blood. These receptors were collected from a woman under 30 in good health.

The gene calls are TRBV28 and TRBJ2-7; D possibly corresponds to TRBD2 (6 bases). V lost 1 base to trimming and J lost 7 bases, with 20 bases between them. Germline V lookup: CDR1 MDHEN, CDR2 SYDVKM. The CDR3 is 16 amino acids. The CDR3 loop reads CASSLSLERAFLEQYF. CDR3 DNA: TGTGCCAGCAGTTTATCCCTCGAGCGGGCGTTTCTGGAGCAGTACTTC.

This clonotype was picked up a small number of times. The V gene is TRBV18, the J gene TRBJ1-5; D is possibly TRBD1 (5 bases). This CDR3 is 15 amino acids long. Trimming took off 3 bases at V and 3 bases at J, with 12 bases between the two ends. Germline assignment: CDR1 KGHSH and CDR2 LQKENI. The CDR3 DNA reads TGTGCCAGCTCACCGGCAGGGCGGTTCAATCAGCCCCAGCATTTT. It yields the protein CASSPAGRFNQPQHF.

This rearrangement joins TRBV2 to TRBJ2-1; the match to TRBD1 covers 8 bases. Losses at the gene ends were 1 base for V and 7 bases for J; bases not matched to a gene: 0. There are 13 residues in the CDR3. Per germline, CDR1 SNHLY and CDR2 FYNNEI. The CDR3 DNA reads as TGTGCCAGCAGTGAAGGGGACAGGAATGAGCAGTTCTTC. Residues: CASSEGDRNEQFF.

This clonotype appeared a few times. This chain links TRBV30 with TRBJ2-7, with 12 bases identical to TRBD2. V lost 2 bases and J lost 12; bases outside the gene matches: 5. The germline V gene encodes CDR1 GTSNPN and CDR2 SVGIG (reference sequence). The CDR3 is 12 amino acids. CDR3 residues: CAWSRTSGRLYF. The CDR3 region has the DNA TGTGCCTGGAGTCGAACTAGCGGGAGGCTGTACTTC. The full variable domain, rest sourced from reference TRBV30 and TRBJ2-7, is SQTIHQWPATLVQPVGSPLSLECTVEGTSNPNLYWYRQAAGRGLQLLFYSVGIGQISSEVPQNLSASRPQDRQFILSSKKLLLSDSGFYLCAWSRTSGRLYFGPGTRLTVT.

V usage is TRBV20-1 and J usage is TRBJ2-7; TRBD1 aligns across 7 bases. CDR1 and CDR2 (germline): DFQATT, SNEGSKA (reference sequence). V was pared by 1 base and J by 3 bases, with 9 bases of the junction left unmatched. The CDR3 is 15 amino acids. The CDR3 here is CSARGQGSNIYEQYF. DNA of the CDR3: TGCAGTGCTAGAGGACAGGGCTCGAACATCTACGAGCAGTACTTC.

This chain joins TRBV18 and TRBJ2-2, with 10 nucleotides matching TRBD2. The germline V gene encodes CDR1 KGHSH and CDR2 LQKENI. The V gene end was trimmed by 3 bases and the J gene end by 3 bases; junction bases not matched to a gene: 16. CDR3 length: 20 amino acids. The CDR3 region is CASSPKRLAGILADTGELFF. CDR3 DNA: TGTGCCAGCTCACCTAAAAGACTAGCGGGCATACTGGCGGACACCGGGGAGCTGTTTTTT.

The chain recombines TRBV2 with TRBJ2-1; 7 bases fit TRBD1. This CDR3 spans 13 amino acids. J was trimmed by 7 bases and V by 4 bases; bases with no gene match: 4. Germline V gene lookup returns CDR1 SNHLY and CDR2 FYNNEI. The CDR3 bases are TGTGCCAGCAGTGTTGAGACAGGGAATGAGCAGTTCTTC. It encodes CASSVETGNEQFF.

This clonotype was detected only a few times. The genes are TRBV20-1 and TRBJ2-1; D possibly corresponds to TRBD2 (7 bases). V was trimmed by 5 bases and J by 4 bases, leaving 15 bases between them. In germline, CDR1 is DFQATT, CDR2 SNEGSKA (reference sequence). The CDR3 totals 14 residues. The CDR3, as DNA: TGCAGTGCTGAAGGGGGGGTGCGATACAATGAGCAGTTCTTC. As protein: CSAEGGVRYNEQFF.

The chain combines TRBV19 with TRBJ2-5; D might be TRBD1 (6 bases). The CDR3 loop spans 14 amino acids. V was clipped by 9 bases and J by 3 bases, with 17 bases between them. Germline assignment: CDR1 LNHDA and CDR2 SQIVND (reference sequence). DNA for the CDR3: TGTGCCAGCAAGACCGGGACAAAAAAAGAGACCCAGTACTTC. It specifies CASKTGTKKETQYF.

The table lists this clonotype with a few counts. Germline is not matched at one junction end, which may reflect a read error. The V and J genes are TRBV7-9 and TRBJ2-1, with no clear D. CDR3 length: 12 amino acids. Germline V lookup: CDR1 SEHNR, CDR2 FQNEAQ (reference sequence). The CDR3 nucleotides read TGTGCCAGCAGCTTAGGGGCCGGCCATCGGATCTTC. Translating it yields CASSLGAGHRIF.

V usage is TRBV4-1 and J usage is TRBJ2-4; TRBD1 is a possible D gene (6 bases). Trimming shortened V by 0 bases and J by 0 bases, and 9 bases separated the two germline ends. This CDR3 contains 16 residues. The germline gives CDR1 MGHRA, CDR2 YSYEKL. The CDR3 here is CASSQDRGGAKNIQYF. For the CDR3, the DNA is TGCGCCAGCAGCCAAGACCGAGGGGGAGCCAAAAACATTCAGTACTTC.

The rearrangement links TRBV20-1 to TRBJ2-7; D is undetermined. The CDR3 loop spans 12 amino acids. CDR1 DFQATT and CDR2 SNEGSKA come from the germline V gene (reference sequence). V was trimmed by 4 bases and J by 3 bases, leaving 10 bases between them. The CDR3 nucleotides read TGCAGTGCTATCGCAGAGTACTACGAGCAGTACTTC. This codes for CSAIAEYYEQYF.